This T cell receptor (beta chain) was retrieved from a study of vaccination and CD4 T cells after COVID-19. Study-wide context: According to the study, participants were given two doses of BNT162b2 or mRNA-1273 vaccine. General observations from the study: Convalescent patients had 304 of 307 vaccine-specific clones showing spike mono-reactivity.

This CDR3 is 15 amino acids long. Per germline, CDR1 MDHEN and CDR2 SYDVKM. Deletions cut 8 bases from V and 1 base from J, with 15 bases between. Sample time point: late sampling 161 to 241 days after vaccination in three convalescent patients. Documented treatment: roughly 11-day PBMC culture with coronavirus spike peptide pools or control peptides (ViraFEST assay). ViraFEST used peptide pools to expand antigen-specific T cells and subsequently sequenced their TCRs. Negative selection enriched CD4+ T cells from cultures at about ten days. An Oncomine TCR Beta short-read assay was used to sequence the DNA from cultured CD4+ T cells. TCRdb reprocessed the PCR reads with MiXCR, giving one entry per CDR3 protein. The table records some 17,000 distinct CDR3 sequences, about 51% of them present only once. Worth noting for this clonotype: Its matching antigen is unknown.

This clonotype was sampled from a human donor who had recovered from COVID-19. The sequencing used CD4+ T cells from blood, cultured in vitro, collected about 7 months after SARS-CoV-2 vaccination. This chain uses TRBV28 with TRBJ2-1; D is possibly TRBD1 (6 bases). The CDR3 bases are TGTGCCAGCGGAGAGACAGGTCTTTCCTACAATGAGCAGTTCTTC. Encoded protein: CASGETGLSYNEQFF.